This TCR beta chain was documented in a study of T cells in narcolepsy. The overall study: Donors had narcolepsy type 1 or type 2, or were healthy controls. Study-wide results and caveats: Reportedly, autoreactive clonotypes were serially detected in patients' blood but not controls'.

Regarding this clone: Its antigen remains unknown.

Some clones are missing from TCRdb's copy, which holds only in-frame ones; the method was immunoSEQ multiplex PCR. The sample has about 33,000 clones; approximately 80% are singletons. Trimming took 4 bases from V and 4 from J, leaving 15 bases between them. CDR3 length: 15 amino acids. Germline V gene lookup returns CDR1 MNHEY and CDR2 SMNVEV (reference sequence). The sample consisted of CD45RA- memory CD4+ T cells from PBMCs. This sequence was found in a human donor with narcolepsy. The chain is built from TRBV27 and TRBJ2-3; D could derive from TRBD1 or TRBD2 (5 bases each). DNA for the CDR3: TGTGCCAGCAGTTCGCTGGGGGTCGGGGCAGATACGCAGTATTTT. The encoded protein is CASSSLGVGADTQYF.